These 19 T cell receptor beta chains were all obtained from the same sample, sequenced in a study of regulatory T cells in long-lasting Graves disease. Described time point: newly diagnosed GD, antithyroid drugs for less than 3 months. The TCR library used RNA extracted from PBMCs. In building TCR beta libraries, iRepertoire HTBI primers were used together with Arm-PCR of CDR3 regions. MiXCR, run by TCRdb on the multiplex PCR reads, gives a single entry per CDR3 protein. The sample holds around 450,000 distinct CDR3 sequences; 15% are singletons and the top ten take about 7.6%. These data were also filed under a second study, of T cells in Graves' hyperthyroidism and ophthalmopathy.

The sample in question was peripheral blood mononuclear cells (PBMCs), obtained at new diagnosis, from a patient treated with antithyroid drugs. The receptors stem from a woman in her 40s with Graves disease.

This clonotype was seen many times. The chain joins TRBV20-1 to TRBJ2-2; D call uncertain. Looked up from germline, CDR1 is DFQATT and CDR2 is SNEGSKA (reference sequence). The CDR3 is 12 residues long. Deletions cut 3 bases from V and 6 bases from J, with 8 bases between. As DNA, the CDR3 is TGCAGTGCTAGTGGGCAGTCCGGGGAGCTGTTTTTT. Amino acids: CSASGQSGELFF.

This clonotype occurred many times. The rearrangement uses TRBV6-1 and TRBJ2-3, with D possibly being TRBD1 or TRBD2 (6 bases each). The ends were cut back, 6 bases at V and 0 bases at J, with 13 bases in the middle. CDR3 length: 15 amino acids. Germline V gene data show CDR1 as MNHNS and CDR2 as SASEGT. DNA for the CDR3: TGTGCCAGCAGCAAGGGGGGCGCCAGCACAGATACGCAGTATTTT. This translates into CASSKGGASTDTQYF.

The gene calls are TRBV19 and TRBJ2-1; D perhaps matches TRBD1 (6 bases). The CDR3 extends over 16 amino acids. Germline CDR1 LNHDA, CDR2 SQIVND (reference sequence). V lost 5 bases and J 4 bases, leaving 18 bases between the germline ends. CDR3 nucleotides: TGTGCCAGTAGTCTCCCCCCCCAGACAGGTTACAATGAGCAGTTCTTC. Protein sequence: CASSLPPQTGYNEQFF.

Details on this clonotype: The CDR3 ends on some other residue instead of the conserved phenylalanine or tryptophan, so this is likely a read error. The CDR3 loop reads CASSQMYQYQETQYL. The CDR3 nucleotides are TGTGCCAGCAGCCAAATGTACCAGTACCAAGAGACCCAGTACTTA. V gene TRBV3-1 combines with J gene TRBJ2-5; no definite D call. The CDR3 runs to 15 residues. The germline gives CDR1 LGHDT, CDR2 YNNKEL (reference sequence). V dropped 2 bases and J dropped 0 bases, with 10 bases sitting between them.

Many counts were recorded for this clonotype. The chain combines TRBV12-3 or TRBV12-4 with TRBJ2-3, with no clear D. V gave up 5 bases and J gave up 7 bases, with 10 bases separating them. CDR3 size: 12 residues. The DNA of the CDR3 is TGTGCCAGCAGTCCGTCAGACCATACGCAGTATTTT. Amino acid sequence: CASSPSDHTQYF.

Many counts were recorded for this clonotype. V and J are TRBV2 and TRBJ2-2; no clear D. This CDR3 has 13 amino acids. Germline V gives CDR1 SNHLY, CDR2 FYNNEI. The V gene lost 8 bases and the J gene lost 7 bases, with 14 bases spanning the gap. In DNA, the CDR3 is TGTGCCAGCCTTTCGGAACGAAGCGGGGAGCTGTTTTTT. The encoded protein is CASLSERSGELFF.

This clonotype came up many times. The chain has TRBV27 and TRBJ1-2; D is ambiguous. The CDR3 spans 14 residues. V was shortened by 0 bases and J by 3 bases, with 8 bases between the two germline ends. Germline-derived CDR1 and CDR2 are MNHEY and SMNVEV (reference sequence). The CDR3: CASSLSEGDYGYTF. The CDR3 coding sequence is TGTGCCAGCAGTTTATCGGAGGGTGACTATGGCTACACCTTC.

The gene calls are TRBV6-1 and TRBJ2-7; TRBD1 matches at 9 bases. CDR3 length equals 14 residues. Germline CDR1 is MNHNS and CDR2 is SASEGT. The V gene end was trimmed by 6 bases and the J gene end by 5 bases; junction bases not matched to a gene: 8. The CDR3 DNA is TGTGCCAGCAGAACGGGGACAGGGCTCAACGAGCAGTACTTC. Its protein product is CASRTGTGLNEQYF.

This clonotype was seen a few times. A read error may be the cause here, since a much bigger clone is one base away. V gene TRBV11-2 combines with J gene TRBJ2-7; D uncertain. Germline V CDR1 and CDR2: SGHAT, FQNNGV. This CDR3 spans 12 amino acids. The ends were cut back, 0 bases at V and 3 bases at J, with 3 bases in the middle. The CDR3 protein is CASSLEFYEQYF. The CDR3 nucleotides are TGTGCCAGCAGCTTAGAATTCTACGAGCAGTACTTC.

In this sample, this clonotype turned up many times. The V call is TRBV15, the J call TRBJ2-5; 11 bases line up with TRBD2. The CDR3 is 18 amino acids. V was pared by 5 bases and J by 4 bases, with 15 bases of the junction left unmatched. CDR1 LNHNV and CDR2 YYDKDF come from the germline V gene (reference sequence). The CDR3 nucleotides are TGTGCCACCAGCGAAGCTCTACGACTAGCGGGGATGGGAGAGACCCAGTACTTC. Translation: CATSEALRLAGMGETQYF.

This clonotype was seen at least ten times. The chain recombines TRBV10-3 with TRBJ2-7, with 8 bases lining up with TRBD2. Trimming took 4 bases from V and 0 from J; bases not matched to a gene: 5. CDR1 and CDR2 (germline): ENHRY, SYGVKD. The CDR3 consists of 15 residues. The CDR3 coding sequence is TGTGCCATCAGTGTGACTAGCGTGAGCTCCTACGAGCAGTACTTC. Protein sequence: CAISVTSVSSYEQYF.

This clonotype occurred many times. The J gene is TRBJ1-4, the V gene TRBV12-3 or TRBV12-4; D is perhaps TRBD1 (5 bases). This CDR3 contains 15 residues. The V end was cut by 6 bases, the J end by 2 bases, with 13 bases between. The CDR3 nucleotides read TGTGCCAGCAGCAGGGAAAGGGAGACTAATGAAAAACTGTTTTTT. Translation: CASSRERETNEKLFF.

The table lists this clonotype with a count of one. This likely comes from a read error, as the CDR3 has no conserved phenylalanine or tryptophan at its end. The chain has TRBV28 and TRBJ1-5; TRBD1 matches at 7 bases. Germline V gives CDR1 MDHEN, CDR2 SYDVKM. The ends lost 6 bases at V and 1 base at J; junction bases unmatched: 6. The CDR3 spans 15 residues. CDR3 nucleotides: TGTGCCAGCAGGATACAGGGGACCAGCAATCAGCCCCAGCATTCT. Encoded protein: CASRIQGTSNQPQHS.

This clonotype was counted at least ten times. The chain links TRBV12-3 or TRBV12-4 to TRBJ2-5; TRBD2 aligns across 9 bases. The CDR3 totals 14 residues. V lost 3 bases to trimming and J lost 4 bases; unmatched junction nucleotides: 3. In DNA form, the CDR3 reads TGTGCCAGCAGTTTTGCGACTAGCGGAGAGACCCAGTACTTC. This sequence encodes CASSFATSGETQYF.

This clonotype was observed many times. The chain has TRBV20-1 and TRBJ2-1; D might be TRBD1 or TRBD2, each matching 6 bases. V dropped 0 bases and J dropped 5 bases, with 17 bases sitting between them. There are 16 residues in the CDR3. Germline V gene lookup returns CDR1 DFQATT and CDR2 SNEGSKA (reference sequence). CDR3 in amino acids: CSARDHRRGPNNEQFF. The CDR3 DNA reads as TGCAGTGCTAGAGATCATAGACGGGGGCCGAACAATGAGCAGTTCTTC.

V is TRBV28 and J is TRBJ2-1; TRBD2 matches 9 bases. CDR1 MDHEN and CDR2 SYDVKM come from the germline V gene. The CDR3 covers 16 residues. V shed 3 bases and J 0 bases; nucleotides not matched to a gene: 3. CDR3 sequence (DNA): TGTGCCAGCAGTTTTTTTAGCGGGAGCTCCTACAATGAGCAGTTCTTC. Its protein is CASSFFSGSSYNEQFF. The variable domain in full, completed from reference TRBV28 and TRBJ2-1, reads DVKVTQSSRYLVKRTGEKVFLECVQDMDHENMFWYRQDPGLGLRLIYFSYDVKMKEKGDIPEGYSVSREKKERFSLILESASTNQTSMYLCASSFFSGSSYNEQFFGPGTRLTVL.

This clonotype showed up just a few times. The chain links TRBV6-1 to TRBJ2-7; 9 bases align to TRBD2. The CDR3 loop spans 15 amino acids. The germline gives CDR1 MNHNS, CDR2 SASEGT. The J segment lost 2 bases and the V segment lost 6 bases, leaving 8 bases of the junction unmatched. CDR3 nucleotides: TGTGCCAGCAGAAGAGAGGCGGGAGGGCCCTACGAGCAGTACTTC. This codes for CASRREAGGPYEQYF.

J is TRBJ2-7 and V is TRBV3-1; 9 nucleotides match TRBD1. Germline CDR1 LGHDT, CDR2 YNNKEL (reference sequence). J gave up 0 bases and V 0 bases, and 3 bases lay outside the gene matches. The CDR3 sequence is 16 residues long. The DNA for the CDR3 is TGTGCCAGCAGCCAAGAAGGGGACAGGGTCTCCTACGAGCAGTACTTC. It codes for CASSQEGDRVSYEQYF.

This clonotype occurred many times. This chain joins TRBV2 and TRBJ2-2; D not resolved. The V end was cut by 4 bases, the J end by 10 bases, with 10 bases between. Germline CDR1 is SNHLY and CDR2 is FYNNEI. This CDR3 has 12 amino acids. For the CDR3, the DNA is TGTGCCAGCAGTGTTGGGTTCGCGGAGCTGTTTTTT. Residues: CASSVGFAELFF. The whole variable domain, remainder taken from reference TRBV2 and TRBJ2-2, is EPEVTQTPSHQVTQMGQEVILRCVPISNHLYFYWYRQILGQKVEFLVSFYNNEISEKSEIFDDQFSVERPDGSNFTLKIRSTKLEDSAMYFCASSVGFAELFFGEGSRLTVL.